This T cell receptor (beta chain) emerged from a study of T cells after yellow fever vaccination (dated by TCRdb to 2018 to 2020). Regarding the complete study: The SMART-Seq v4 Ultra Low Input RNA kit was used to prepare libraries from fractions with low cell numbers. Blood was collected at multiple timepoints before and after primary and secondary immunization, and bulk PBMC replicates and cell subsets were isolated. Two healthy male donors made up the cohort, one aged 18 to 29 years and the other aged 30 to 40 years. To follow T-cell clones before and after both primary and booster YFV17D yellow fever vaccination, bulk TCR alpha and beta repertoires underwent longitudinal sequencing.

What the treatment or condition label conveys for this sample: live attenuated yellow fever vaccine strain. PBMCs were isolated from peripheral blood using a standard Ficoll-Paque protocol. CD4 and CD8 T-cell fractions were isolated with Dynabeads CD4 and CD8 positive selection kits. TriZol was used to extract RNA from bulk PBMCs, from CD4 and CD8 fractions, and from dextramer-positive and dextramer-negative fractions. V and J lose 3 bases and 4 bases, and a span of 5 bases separates them. CDR1 and CDR2 (SGHAT, FQNNGV) derive from the germline V gene. Reading from cysteine to phenylalanine, the CDR3 counts 12 amino acids. The sequence is cut down to CDR3 DNA, 36 bases in frame from base 1. The sequencer was an Illumina NovaSeq 6000. TCR cDNA was synthesized by 5'RACE template switching, which introduced a universal primer site and unique molecular identifiers. Priming of cDNA synthesis was performed from both the TCR alpha and TCR beta constant segments. Two PCR steps were used to amplify libraries, with sample barcodes and sequencing adapters being added in the second step. Sequencing of libraries was done on Illumina HiSeq 2500 (2x100 bp) or NovaSeq (2x150 bp). Per the source publication's procedure: Demultiplexing of reads and collapsing into UMI consensus sequences were performed with MIGEC, and V(D)J alignment was carried out with MiXCR. Using edgeR on replicate PBMC samples, clonotypes were called vaccine-responding if FDR was below 0.01 and the log2 fold change was above 5 up to day 15. Bulk clonotypes were assigned CD4 or CD8 identity according to which sequenced CD4 or CD8 repertoire held them at higher abundance. TCRdb cleaned the public reads at Q25 with fastp, built clones with MiXCR and kept in-frame beta chains. Entries that share a CDR3 protein sequence are merged under the most common genes and DNA. These V and J calls rely on TCRdb rather than the paper's analysis. A total of approximately 260,000 distinct CDR3 sequences appear in this sample, around 4.9% of them only once. Jointly, the top ten make up less than 3.5% of the sample.

This clonotype appeared many times. Its antigen remains undetermined. Base qualities are missing; no much larger clone stands one base away. Overall results and qualifications from the work: A small share of clonotypes was detected in both CD4 and CD8 compartments, with the overlap likely arising from convergent recombination. The secondary T-cell response was found to be weaker but faster than the primary response, with a peak reached on day 5 rather than on day 15. Most clones expanded after primary vaccination (96% of CD4 and around nine tenths of CD8) were re-detected after the booster, suggesting that broad memory maintenance occurred. Computational filtering was required because FACS-sorted repertoires could contain abundant contaminating clonotypes from the bulk population. Because the study included only a couple of donors, the extent to which the findings can be generalized is limited.

Sequenced material: CD4+ T cells sorted from PBMCs, taken on the day of the yellow fever booster vaccination. The TCR originated in a man between 18 and 35 years old who received the YFV17D yellow fever vaccine. The V gene is TRBV11-2 and the J gene is TRBJ2-3, with the D gene uncertain. The DNA sequence is as follows: TGTGCCAGCAGCTTTCTCGCAGATACGCAGTATTTT. It specifies CASSFLADTQYF.